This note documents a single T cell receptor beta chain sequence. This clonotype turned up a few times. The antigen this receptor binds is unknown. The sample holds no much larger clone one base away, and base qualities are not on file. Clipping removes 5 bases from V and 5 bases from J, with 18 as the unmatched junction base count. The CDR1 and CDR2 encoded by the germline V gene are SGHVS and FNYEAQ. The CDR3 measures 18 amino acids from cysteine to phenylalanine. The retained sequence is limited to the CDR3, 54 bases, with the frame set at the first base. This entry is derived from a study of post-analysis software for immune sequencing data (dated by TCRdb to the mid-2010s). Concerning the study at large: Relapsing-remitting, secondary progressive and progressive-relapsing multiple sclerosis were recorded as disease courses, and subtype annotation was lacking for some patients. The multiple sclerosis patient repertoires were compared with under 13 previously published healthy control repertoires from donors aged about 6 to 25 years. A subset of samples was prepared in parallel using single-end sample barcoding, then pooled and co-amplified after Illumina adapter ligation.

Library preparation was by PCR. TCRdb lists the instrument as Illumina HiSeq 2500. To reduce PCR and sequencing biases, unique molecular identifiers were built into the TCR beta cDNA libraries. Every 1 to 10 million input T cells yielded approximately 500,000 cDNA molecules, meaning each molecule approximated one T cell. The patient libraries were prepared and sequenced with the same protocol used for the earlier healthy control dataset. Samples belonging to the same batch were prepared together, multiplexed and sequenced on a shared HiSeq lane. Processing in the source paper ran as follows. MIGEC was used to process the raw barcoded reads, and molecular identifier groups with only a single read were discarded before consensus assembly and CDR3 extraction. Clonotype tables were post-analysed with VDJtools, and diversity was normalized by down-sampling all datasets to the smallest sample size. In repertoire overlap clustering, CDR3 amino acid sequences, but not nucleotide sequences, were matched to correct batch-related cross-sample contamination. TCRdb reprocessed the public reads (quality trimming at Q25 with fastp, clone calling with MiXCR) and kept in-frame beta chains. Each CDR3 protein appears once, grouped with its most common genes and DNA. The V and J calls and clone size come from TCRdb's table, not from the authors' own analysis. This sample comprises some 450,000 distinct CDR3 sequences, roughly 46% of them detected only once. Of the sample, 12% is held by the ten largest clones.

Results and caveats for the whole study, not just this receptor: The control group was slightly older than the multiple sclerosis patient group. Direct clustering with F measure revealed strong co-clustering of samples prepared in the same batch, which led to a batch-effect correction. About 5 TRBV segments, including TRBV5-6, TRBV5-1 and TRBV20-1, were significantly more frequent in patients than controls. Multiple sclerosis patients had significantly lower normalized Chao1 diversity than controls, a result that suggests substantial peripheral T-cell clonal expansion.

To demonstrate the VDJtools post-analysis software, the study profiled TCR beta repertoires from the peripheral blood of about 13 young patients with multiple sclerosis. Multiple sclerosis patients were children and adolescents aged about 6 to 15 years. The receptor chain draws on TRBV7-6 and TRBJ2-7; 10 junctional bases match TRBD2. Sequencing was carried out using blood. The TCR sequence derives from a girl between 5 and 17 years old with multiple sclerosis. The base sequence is TGTGCCAGCAGCCGGACGTTGGGTGCTACTAGCGGGAAGAACGAGCAGTACTTC. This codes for CASSRTLGATSGKNEQYF. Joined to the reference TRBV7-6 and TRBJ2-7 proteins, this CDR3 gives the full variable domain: GAGVSQSPRYKVTKRGQDVALRCDPISGHVSLYWYRQALGQGPEFLTYFNYEAQQDKSGLPNDRFSAERPEGSISTLTIQRTEQRDSAMYRCASSRTLGATSGKNEQYFGPGTRLTVT.